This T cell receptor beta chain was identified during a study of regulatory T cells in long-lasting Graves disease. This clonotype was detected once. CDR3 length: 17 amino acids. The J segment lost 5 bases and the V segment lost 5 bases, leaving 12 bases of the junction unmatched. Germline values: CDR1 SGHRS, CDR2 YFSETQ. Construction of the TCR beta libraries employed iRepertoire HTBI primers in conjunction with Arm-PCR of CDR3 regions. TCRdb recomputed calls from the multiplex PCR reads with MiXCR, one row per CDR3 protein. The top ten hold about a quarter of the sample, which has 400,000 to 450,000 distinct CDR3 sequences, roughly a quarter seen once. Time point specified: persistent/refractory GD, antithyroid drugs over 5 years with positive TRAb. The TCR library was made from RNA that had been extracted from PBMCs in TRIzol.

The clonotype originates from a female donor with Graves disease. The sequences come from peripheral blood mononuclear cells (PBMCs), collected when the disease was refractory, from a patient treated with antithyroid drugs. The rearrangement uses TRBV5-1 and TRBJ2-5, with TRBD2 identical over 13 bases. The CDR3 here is CASSFERTSGSGETQYF. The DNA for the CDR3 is TGCGCCAGCAGTTTCGAAAGGACTAGCGGGAGCGGGGAGACCCAGTACTTC. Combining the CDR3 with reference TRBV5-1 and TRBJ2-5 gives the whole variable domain KAGVTQTPRYLIKTRGQQVTLSCSPISGHRSVSWYQQTPGQGLQFLFEYFSETQRNKGNFPGRFSGRQFSNSRSEMNVSTLELGDSALYLCASSFERTSGSGETQYFGPGTRLLVL.